This TCR beta chain emerged from a study of metastatic and nonmetastatic thyroid tumors. This clone counts as large. Its specificity is unknown. The entire patient cohort was treatment-naive prior to thyroid surgery. TCRdb re-clonotyped the PCR reads through MiXCR. The sample consists of fewer than 6,500 clones, about 29% of them appearing once. The study, taken as a whole, reports: Relative to benign nodules, malignant thyroid tumors were reportedly characterized by significantly elevated TCR beta diversity in blood and tumor.

Trimming cost V 1 base and J 7 bases; bases outside gene matches: 10. Germline V gene sequence: CDR1 MNHEY, CDR2 SMNVEV (reference sequence). This CDR3 spans 15 amino acids. The TCR sequence derives from a female donor with papillary thyroid cancer or a benign thyroid nodule (not recorded which). Some clones in this sample may be carry-over from other donors' samples. The V and J genes are TRBV27 and TRBJ2-7; 7 positions agree with TRBD1. Sequences were obtained from adjacent normal tissue. The CDR3 nucleotides read TGTGCCAGCAGTTTATGGGGGACAGCCCTTGAAGAGCAGTACTTC. This encodes CASSLWGTALEEQYF.